This T cell receptor beta chain was profiled in a study of T cells in Graves' hyperthyroidism and ophthalmopathy. Study information: Before treatment of any kind, peripheral blood was taken at initial diagnosis. Overall study findings and caveats: The blood repertoire included most of the expanded thyroid clonotypes above 0.001.

Concerning this clonotype: Its antigen is unidentified.

There were TCR beta CDR3 regions amplified from RNA transcripts. Researchers ran a first-round RT-PCR on the TCR CDR3 using the HTBI primer set. TCRdb itself ran the multiplex PCR reads through MiXCR, one entry per CDR3 protein. The table lists some 620,000 distinct CDR3 sequences, 15% to 20% of them singletons. Diagnosing involved the use of clinical symptoms, serum thyroxine and TRAb, thyroid ultrasound and orbital computed tomography. Each 10 ml fresh peripheral blood draw supplied the PBMCs. In germline, CDR1 is SQVTM, CDR2 ANQGSEA. This CDR3 is built from 13 residues. V was trimmed by 4 bases and J by 0 bases, leaving 9 bases between them.

Sequencing input: blood. The clonotype was recovered from a woman aged 30 to 39 with Graves' hyperthyroidism. V and J are TRBV29-1 and TRBJ1-2; D gene unclear. The chain's CDR3 is CSVVGQTNYGYTF. The CDR3 DNA sequence: TGCAGCGTTGTTGGCCAGACTAACTATGGCTACACCTTC. The variable domain in full, with the rest retrieved from reference TRBV29-1 and TRBJ1-2, is SAVISQKPSRDICQRGTSLTIQCQVDSQVTMMFWYRQQPGQSLTLIATANQGSEATYESGFVIDKFPISRPNLTFSTLTVSNMSPEDSSIYLCSVVGQTNYGYTFGSGTRLTVV.